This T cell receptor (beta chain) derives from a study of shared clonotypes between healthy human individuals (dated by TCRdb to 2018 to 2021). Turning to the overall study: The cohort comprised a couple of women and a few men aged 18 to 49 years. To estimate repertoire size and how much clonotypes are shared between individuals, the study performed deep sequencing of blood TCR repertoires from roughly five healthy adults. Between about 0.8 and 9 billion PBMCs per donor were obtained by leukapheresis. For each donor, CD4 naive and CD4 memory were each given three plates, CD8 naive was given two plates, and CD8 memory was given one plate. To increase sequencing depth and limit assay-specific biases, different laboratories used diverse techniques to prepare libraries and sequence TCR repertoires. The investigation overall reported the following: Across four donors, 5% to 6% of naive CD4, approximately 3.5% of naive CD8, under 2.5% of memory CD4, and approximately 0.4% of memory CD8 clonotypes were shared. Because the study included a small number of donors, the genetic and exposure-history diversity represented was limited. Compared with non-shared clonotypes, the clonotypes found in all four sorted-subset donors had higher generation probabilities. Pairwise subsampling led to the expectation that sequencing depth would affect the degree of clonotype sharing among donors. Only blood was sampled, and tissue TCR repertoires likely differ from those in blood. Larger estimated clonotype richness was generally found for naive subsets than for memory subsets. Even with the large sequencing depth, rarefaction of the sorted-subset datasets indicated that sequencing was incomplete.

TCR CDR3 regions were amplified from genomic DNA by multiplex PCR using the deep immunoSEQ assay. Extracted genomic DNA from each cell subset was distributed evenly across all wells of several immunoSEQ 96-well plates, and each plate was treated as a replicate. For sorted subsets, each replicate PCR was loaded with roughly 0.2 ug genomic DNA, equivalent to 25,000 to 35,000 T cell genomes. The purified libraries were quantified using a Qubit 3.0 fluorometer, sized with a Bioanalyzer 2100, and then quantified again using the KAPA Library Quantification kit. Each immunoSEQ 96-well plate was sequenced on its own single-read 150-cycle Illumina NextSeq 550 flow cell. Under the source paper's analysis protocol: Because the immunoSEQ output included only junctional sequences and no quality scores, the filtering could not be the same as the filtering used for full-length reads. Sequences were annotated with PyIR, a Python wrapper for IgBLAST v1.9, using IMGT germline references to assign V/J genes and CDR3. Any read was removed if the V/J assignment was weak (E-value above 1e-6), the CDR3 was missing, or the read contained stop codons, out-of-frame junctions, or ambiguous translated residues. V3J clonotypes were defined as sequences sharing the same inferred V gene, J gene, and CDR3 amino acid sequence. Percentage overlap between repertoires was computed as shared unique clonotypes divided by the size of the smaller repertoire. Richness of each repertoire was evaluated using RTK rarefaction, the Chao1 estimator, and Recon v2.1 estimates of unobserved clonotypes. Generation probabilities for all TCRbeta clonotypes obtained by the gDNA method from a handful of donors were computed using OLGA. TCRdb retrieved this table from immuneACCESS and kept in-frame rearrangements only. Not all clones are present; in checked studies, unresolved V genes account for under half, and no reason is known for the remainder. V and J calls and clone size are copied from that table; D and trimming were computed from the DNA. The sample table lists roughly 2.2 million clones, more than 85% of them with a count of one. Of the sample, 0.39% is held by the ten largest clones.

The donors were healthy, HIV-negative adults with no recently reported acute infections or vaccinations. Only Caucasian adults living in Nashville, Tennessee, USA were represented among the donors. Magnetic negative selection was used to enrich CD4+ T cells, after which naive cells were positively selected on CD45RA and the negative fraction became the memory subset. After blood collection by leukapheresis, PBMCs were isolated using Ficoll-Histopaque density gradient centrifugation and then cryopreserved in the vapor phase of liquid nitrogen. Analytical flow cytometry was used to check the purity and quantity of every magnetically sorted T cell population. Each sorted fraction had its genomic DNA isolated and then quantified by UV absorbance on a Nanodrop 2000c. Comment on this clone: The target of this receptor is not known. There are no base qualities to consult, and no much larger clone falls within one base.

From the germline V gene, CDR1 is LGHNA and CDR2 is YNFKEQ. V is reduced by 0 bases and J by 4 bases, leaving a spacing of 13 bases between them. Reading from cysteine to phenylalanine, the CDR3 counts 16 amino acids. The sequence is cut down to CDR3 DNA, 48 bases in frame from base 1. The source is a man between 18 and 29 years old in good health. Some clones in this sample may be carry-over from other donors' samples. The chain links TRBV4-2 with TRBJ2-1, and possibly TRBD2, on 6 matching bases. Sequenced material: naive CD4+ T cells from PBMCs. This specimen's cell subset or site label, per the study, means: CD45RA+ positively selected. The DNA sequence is TGTGCCAGCAGCCAAGAAGGCGGGGCGATATACAATGAGCAGTTCTTC. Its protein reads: CASSQEGGAIYNEQFF.